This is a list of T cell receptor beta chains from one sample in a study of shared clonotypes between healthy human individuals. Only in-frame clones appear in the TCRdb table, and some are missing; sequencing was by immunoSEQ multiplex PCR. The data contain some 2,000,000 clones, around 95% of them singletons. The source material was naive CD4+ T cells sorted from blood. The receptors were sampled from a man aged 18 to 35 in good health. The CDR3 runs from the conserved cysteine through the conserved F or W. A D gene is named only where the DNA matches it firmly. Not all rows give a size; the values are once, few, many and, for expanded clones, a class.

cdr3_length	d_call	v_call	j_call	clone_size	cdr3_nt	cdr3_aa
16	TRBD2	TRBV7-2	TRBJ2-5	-	TGTGCCAGCAGCCCCCAAGCGGGAGGGCGTCAAGAGACCCAGTACTTC	CASSPQAGGRQETQYF
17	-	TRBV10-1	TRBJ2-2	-	TGCGCCAGCAGTGATGCCCCGGGTAGCCGAGACACCGGGGAGCTGTTTTTT	CASSDAPGSRDTGELFF
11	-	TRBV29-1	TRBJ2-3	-	TGCAGCGTTCAATCCACAGATACGCAGTATTTT	CSVQSTDTQYF
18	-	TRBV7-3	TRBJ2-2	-	TGTGCCAGCAGCTTAACGGCGGTAGTAGCCGCGAACACCGGGGAGCTGTTTTTT	CASSLTAVVAANTGELFF
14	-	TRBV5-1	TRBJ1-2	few	TGCGCCAGCAGCTTGGGGGACATCAACTATGGCTACACCTTC	CASSLGDINYGYTF
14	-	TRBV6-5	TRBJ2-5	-	TGTGCCAGCAGTTCGGCCAGTTTACAAGAGACCCAGTACTTC	CASSSASLQETQYF
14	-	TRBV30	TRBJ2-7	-	TGTGCCTGGGGATCAGGGGTGAGTTACTACGAGCAGTACTTC	CAWGSGVSYYEQYF
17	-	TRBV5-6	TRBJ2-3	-	TGTGCCAGCAGCCCGCCGGGGCCGGGATCCCGCACAGATACGCAGTATTTT	CASSPPGPGSRTDTQYF
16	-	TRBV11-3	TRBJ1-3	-	TGTGCCAGCAGCTTAGACGGACAGAACCCTGGAAACACCATATATTTT	CASSLDGQNPGNTIYF
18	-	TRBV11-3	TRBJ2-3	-	TGTGCCAGCAGCTCCAGGGGCCCATCGGGACTACGGGATGATACGCAGTATTTT	CASSSRGPSGLRDDTQYF
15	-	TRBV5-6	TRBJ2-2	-	TGTGCCAGCAGCTTGCCTGACAGGCGTACCGGGGAGCTGTTTTTT	CASSLPDRRTGELFF
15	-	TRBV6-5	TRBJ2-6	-	TGTGCCAGCAGCCGAGGGGCTTCTGGGGCCAACGTCCTGACTTTC	CASSRGASGANVLTF
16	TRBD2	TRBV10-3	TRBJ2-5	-	TGTGCCATCAGTGTTTCCCCGGGGACGGGAGGGGAGACCCAGTACTTC	CAISVSPGTGGETQYF
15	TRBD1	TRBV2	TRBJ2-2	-	TGTGCCAGCAGTTTGGACAGGGGGCACTCCGGGGAGCTGTTTTTT	CASSLDRGHSGELFF
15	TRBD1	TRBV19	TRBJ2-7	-	TGTGCCAGTAGTACCGGGACAGTCAGCTCCTACGAGCAGTACTTC	CASSTGTVSSYEQYF
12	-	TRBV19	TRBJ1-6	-	TGTGCCAGTAGTATGGTAGATTCACCCCTCCACTTT	CASSMVDSPLHF
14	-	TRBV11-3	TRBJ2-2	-	TGTGCCAGCAGCTTAGCGGGAGTCTACGGGGAGCTGTTTTTT	CASSLAGVYGELFF
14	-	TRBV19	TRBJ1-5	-	TGTGCCAGTAGTATAGGCCCCGATTTCGGGCCCCAGCATTTT	CASSIGPDFGPQHF
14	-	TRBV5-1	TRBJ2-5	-	TGCGCCAGCAGCCTGAATACAGGTATGGAGGAGCAGTACTTC	CASSLNTGMEEQYF
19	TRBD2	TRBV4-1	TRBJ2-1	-	TGCGCCAGCAGCCAACGGGGAGCTAGCGGGGGCAGCTCCTACAATGAGCAGTTCTTC	CASSQRGASGGSSYNEQFF
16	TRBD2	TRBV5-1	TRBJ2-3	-	TGCGCCAGCAGCGACGGGACTAGCGGAAGCACAGATACGCAGTATTTT	CASSDGTSGSTDTQYF
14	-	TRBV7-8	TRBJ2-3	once	TGTGCCAGCAGCCCCCAGGATAAGACAGATACGCAGTATTTT	CASSPQDKTDTQYF
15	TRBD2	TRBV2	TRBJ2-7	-	TGTGCCAGCAGTGGGATGGCGGGAGTCCCCTACGAGCAGTACTTC	CASSGMAGVPYEQYF
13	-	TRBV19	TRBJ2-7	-	TGTGCCAGTAGTTTGGGGGCGACGCTCGAGCAGTACTTC	CASSLGATLEQYF
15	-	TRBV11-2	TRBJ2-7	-	TGTGCCAGCAGCTTAGATCGGGACCTCATTGGGAAGCAGTACTTC	CASSLDRDLIGKQYF
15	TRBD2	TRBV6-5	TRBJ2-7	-	TGTGCCAGCGGACTTCCGGGACTAGGATCCTACGAGCAGTACTTC	CASGLPGLGSYEQYF
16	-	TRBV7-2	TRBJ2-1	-	TGTGCCAGCAGCTTACTCCTGGGATTCTCCTACAATGAGCAGTTCTTC	CASSLLLGFSYNEQFF
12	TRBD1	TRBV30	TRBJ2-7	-	TGTGCCTGGGAGACAGGGTCGCACGAGCAGTACTTC	CAWETGSHEQYF
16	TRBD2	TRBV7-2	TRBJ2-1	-	TGTGCCAGCAGCTTAGTCGCACTAGCGGTTATCAATGAGCAGTTCTTC	CASSLVALAVINEQFF
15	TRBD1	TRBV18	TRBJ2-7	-	TGTGCCAGCTCAACTTCCGGGACAGAATTCTACGAGCAGTACTTC	CASSTSGTEFYEQYF
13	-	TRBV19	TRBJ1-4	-	TGTGCCAGTAGCGGGCAGGGGCACGAAAAACTGTTTTTT	CASSGQGHEKLFF
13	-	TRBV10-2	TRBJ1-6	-	TGCGCCAGCAGGGACCAAGATAATTCACCCCTCCACTTT	CASRDQDNSPLHF
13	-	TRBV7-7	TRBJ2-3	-	TGTGCTAGCAGCCTAAACCGGGGGCAGACGCAGTATTTT	CASSLNRGQTQYF
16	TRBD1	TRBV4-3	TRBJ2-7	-	TGCGCCAGCAGCCAAGAGACAGGGGAGTTCACCTACGAGCAGTACTTC	CASSQETGEFTYEQYF
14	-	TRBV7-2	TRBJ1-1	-	TGTGCCAGCAGCTTAACTGCCATGAACACTGAAGCTTTCTTT	CASSLTAMNTEAFF
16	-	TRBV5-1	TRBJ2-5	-	TGCGCCAGCAGCTTGGCCCCCCGGGGTTTACAAGAGACCCAGTACTTC	CASSLAPRGLQETQYF
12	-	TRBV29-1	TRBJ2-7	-	TGCAGCGCTTGTTCGGGGCCCGACGAGCAGTACTTC	CSACSGPDEQYF
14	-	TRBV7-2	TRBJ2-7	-	TGTGCCAGCAGCTTAGGGGCGACACTCTACGAGCAGTACTTC	CASSLGATLYEQYF
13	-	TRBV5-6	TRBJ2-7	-	TGTGCCAGCAGCCGCTACAAACCCTACGAGCAGTACTTC	CASSRYKPYEQYF
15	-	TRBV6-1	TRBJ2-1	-	TGTGCCAGCAGTGAAGAGCGGCAGGGGGGCAATGAGCAGTTCTTC	CASSEERQGGNEQFF
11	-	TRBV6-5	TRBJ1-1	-	TGTGCCGTACGGAGGAACACTGAAGCTTTCTTT	CAVRRNTEAFF